A single T cell receptor (beta chain) is shown here with its context. Its specificity is unknown. The length of the CDR3 is 15 residues. V lost 2 bases, J lost 3 bases, and 14 bases lay in between. Germline CDR1 MGHRA, CDR2 YSYEKL. This sample is part of a study of cytomegalovirus exposure and HLA in healthy donors. Study-wide results and caveats: TRBV6-2, TRBV6-3 and other indistinguishable V segments were excluded. TCR association rates varied by HLA locus in a later analysis, with DRB1 highest and HLA-C lowest.

The PCR ran on 60 Vbeta and 13 Jbeta primers. Profiled with immunoSEQ multiplex PCR; TCRdb holds only in-frame clones, not every one. The data contain roughly 190,000 clones, approximately 80% of them singletons. The origin of this receptor is a woman aged 50 to 65 in good health and CMV-seronegative. The sequenced material came from PBMCs. V gene TRBV4-1 combines with J gene TRBJ2-7; D might be TRBD2 (5 bases). CDR3 protein: CASSQPAESVYEQYF. CDR3 in DNA: TGCGCCAGCAGCCAACCAGCGGAAAGTGTCTACGAGCAGTACTTC.